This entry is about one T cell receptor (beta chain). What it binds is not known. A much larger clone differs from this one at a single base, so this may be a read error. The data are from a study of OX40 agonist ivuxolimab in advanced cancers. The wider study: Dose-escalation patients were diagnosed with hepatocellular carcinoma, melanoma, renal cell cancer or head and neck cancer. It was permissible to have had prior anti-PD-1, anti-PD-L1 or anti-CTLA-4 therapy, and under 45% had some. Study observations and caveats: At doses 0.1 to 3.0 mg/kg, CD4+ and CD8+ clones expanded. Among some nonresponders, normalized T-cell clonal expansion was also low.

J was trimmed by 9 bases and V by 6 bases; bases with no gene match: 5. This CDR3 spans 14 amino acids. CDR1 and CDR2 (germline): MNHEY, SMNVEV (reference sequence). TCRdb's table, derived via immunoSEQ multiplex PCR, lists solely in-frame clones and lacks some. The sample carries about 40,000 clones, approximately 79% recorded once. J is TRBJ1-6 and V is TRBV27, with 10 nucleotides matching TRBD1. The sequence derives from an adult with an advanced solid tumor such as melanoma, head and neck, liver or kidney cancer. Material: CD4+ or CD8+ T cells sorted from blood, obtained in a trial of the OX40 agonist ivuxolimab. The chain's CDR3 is CASSWGQGTSPLHF. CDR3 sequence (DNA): TGTGCCAGCAGCTGGGGACAGGGGACTTCACCCCTCCACTTT.